This T cell receptor beta chain was observed in a study of blood T cell repertoires in COVID-19. Study in general: Researchers got acute and convalescent COVID-19 samples from the United States, Italy and Spain.

All enrollees were about 18 to 89 years old and from about 24 US areas. The J segment lost 1 base and the V segment lost 3 bases, leaving 14 bases of the junction unmatched. The germline V gene has CDR1 KGHSH and CDR2 LQKENI. This CDR3 region has 18 residues. Sequenced by immunoSEQ multiplex PCR; TCRdb stores in-frame clones only, minus some. Of approximately 250,000 clones listed, around 90% are singletons. The chain joins TRBV18 to TRBJ1-1; 7 bases line up with TRBD1. The sequencing input was PBMCs or T cells enriched from blood (not recorded which). The sequence was collected from a woman aged 30 to 39 who had recovered from COVID-19. CDR3 DNA sequence: TGTGCCAGCTCACCGGTACCCCAGTTGGCAGGGGGGAACACTGAAGCTTTCTTT. Its translation: CASSPVPQLAGGNTEAFF. The variable domain in full, completed from reference TRBV18 and TRBJ1-1, reads NAGVMQNPRHLVRRRGQEARLRCSPMKGHSHVYWYRQLPEEGLKFMVYLQKENIIDESGMPKERFSAEFPKEGPSILRIQQVVRGDSAAYFCASSPVPQLAGGNTEAFFGQGTRLTVV.